These 23 T cell receptor beta chains came from one sample sequenced in a study of molecular identifiers for immune sequencing clone quantification. TCRdb analysed the PCR reads with MiXCR anew, one entry per CDR3 protein. This table holds approximately 100,000 distinct CDR3 sequences, roughly a third found once. The sequencing input was naive CD8+ T cells from blood, with Jurkat cell RNA spiked in. Subset specified: FACS-sorted CD8+CD4-CCR7+CD45RA+ naive T cells. All receptors come from a human donor in good health. Some libraries in this study had Jurkat cell RNA spiked in.

About this clonotype: One end of the junction fails to match germline, which may point to a read error. This chain uses TRBV11-2 with TRBJ1-1; D remains ambiguous. The germline V gene encodes CDR1 SGHAT and CDR2 FQNNGV. There are 16 residues in the CDR3. The CDR3 DNA reads as TGTGCCAGCAGCTCTTTTTTCGGGTTTCCGACCACTGAAGCTATCTTT. Amino acid sequence: CASSSFFGFPTTEAIF.

A word on this clonotype: A single base separates this from a much larger clone, so it may be a read error. This chain uses TRBV5-6 with TRBJ1-5; the D gene is possibly TRBD1 (6 bases). Germline loops: CDR1 SGHDT, CDR2 YYEEEE. The CDR3 sequence is 17 residues long. The CDR3 protein is CACSLGLWGADNQPQHF. The CDR3 region has the DNA TGTGCCTGCAGCTTGGGTCTGTGGGGGGCCGACAATCAGCCCCAGCATTTT. The full variable domain, in which reference TRBV5-6 and TRBJ1-5 provide the parts outside the CDR3, is DAGVTQSPTHLIKTRGQQVTLRCSPKSGHDTVSWYQQALGQGPQFIFQYYEEEERQRGNFPDRFSGHQFPNYSSELNVNALLLGDSALYLCACSLGLWGADNQPQHFGDGTRLSIL.

This clonotype was counted only a few times. The chain employs TRBV20-1 and TRBJ2-7; 13 bases fit TRBD2. The CDR3 is 15 amino acids. Germline V gene lookup returns CDR1 DFQATT and CDR2 SNEGSKA (reference sequence). The junction had 8 bases not matched to a gene; V was cut back by 6 bases and J by 3 bases. DNA for the CDR3: TGCAGTGCCCGGACTAGCGGGAGCCTGAACTACGAGCAGTACTTC. This encodes CSARTSGSLNYEQYF.

V is TRBV20-1 and J is TRBJ2-1; 13 bases are a match to TRBD2. V shed 3 bases and J 4 bases; nucleotides not matched to a gene: 6. This CDR3 has 16 residues. Per the germline V gene, CDR1 is DFQATT and CDR2 is SNEGSKA (reference sequence). The CDR3 nucleotides are TGCAGTGCTAGCGTACCGGGACTAGCGGGGTACAATGAGCAGTTCTTC. Its translation is CSASVPGLAGYNEQFF.

CDR3 loop: CASSLGESSYEQYF. The CDR3 nucleotides read TGTGCCAGCAGTTTGGGCGAAAGCTCCTACGAGCAGTACTTC. V and J are TRBV12-3 or TRBV12-4 and TRBJ2-7; no firm D call. The germline V and J ends were trimmed by 3 bases and 0 bases, with 9 bases remaining between them. The CDR3 is 14 amino acids.

The chain is built from TRBV11-2 and TRBJ2-2, with D unclear. The germline V gene has CDR1 SGHAT and CDR2 FQNNGV. The CDR3 sequence is 12 residues long. V was pared by 2 bases and J by 7 bases, with 5 bases between. This CDR3 is CASSLYSGELFF. In nucleotides, the CDR3 is TGTGCCAGCAGCTTATACAGCGGGGAGCTGTTTTTT.

Worth noting for this clonotype: Because it lacks the conserved phenylalanine or tryptophan at the end, this CDR3 is likely a read error. This chain connects TRBV5-1 to TRBJ1-1; 10 bases line up with TRBD1. The CDR3 spans 15 residues. Germline V gene lookup returns CDR1 SGHRS and CDR2 YFSETQ. The ends lost 4 bases at V and 6 bases at J; junction bases unmatched: 9. DNA of the CDR3: TGCGCCAGCAGCGGGGGACAGGGGATGAGCCCTGAAGCTTTCTAT. As protein: CASSGGQGMSPEAFY.

This clonotype was seen a single time. The rearrangement joins TRBV7-6 to TRBJ2-2; tentative D call: TRBD2 (5 bases). The CDR3 covers 16 residues. V gave up 5 bases and J gave up 6 bases, with 19 bases separating them. Germline assignment: CDR1 SGHVS and CDR2 FNYEAQ. CDR3 bases: TGTGCCAGCAGCCGTACGCTAACTATCGGGGCCGGGGAGCTGTTTTTT. Its protein is CASSRTLTIGAGELFF.

CDR3 in DNA: TGTGCCAGCAGGACCCGGTTCGCCTACGAGCAGTACTTC. Its translation is CASRTRFAYEQYF. The chain recombines TRBV28 with TRBJ2-7, with D unclear. V was pared by 6 bases and J by 2 bases, with 11 bases between. The CDR3 totals 13 residues. Looked up from germline, CDR1 is MDHEN and CDR2 is SYDVKM.

This clonotype came up many times. The CDR3 loop reads CASSLVKLMQGGQETQYF. In DNA, the CDR3 is TGTGCCAGCAGTTTAGTCAAGCTGATGCAGGGGGGGCAAGAGACCCAGTACTTC. The rearrangement joins TRBV28 to TRBJ2-5; D is possibly TRBD1 or TRBD2 (7 bases each). V lost 2 bases and J lost 2, with 21 bases in between. CDR1 is MDHEN and CDR2 is SYDVKM in the germline V gene. This CDR3 comprises 18 residues.

For this clonotype: This may stem from a read error, because a much larger clone lies one nucleotide away. The rearrangement links TRBV11-2 to TRBJ2-7; D could derive from TRBD1 or TRBD2 (5 bases each). In germline, CDR1 is SGHAT, CDR2 FQNNGV. The CDR3 runs 12 residues. The CDR3 sequence is CASSPGAYEQCF. CDR3 sequence (DNA): TGTGCCAGCAGCCCCGGGGCCTACGAGCAGTGCTTC.

This clonotype was counted a few times. The V call is TRBV5-5, the J call TRBJ2-2; D gene ambiguous. CDR1 and CDR2 (germline): SGHKS, YYEKEE (reference sequence). This CDR3 is 15 amino acids long. The V and J ends lost 0 bases and 8 bases respectively, with 14 bases between them. The CDR3 sequence is CASSLVSGHRGELFF. CDR3 nucleotides: TGTGCCAGCAGCTTGGTATCCGGTCACCGTGGGGAGCTGTTTTTT.

The V and J genes are TRBV6-6 and TRBJ2-2, with D perhaps TRBD2 (6 bases). Germline lookup yields CDR1 MNHNY and CDR2 SVGAGI (reference sequence). V was clipped by 8 bases and J by 6 bases, with 16 bases between them. This CDR3 has 14 amino acids. CDR3 coding DNA: TGTGCCAGCGAGGGACTCCCTGGACCCGGGGAGCTGTTTTTT. Translated: CASEGLPGPGELFF.

Notes on this clonotype: Because it lacks the conserved phenylalanine or tryptophan at the end, this CDR3 is likely a read error. The DNA is left out, because the CDR3 cannot be placed on it with certainty; the CDR3 is given as TCRdb lists it. The rearrangement links TRBV28 to TRBJ2-4. Germline CDR1 and CDR2: MDHEN and SYDVKM. The CDR3 spans 15 residues, counting both ends. The CDR3 sequence is CASSPLQWGKNIKYI.

Concerning this clonotype itself: This CDR3 is missing its conserved last phenylalanine or tryptophan, likely due to a read error. J is TRBJ2-7 and V is TRBV28, with D possibly being TRBD1 (8 bases). Germline CDR1 and CDR2: MDHEN and SYDVKM. The CDR3 consists of 15 residues. CDR3 sequence: CASTRGQGGRYAQYI. The CDR3 region has the DNA TGTGCCAGCACGCGAGGACAGGGAGGGCGCTACGCGCAGTACATC.

Worth noting for this clonotype: Just one base apart from a much larger clone, this may be a read error. The chain employs TRBV5-1 and TRBJ2-7, with D uncertain. This CDR3 is built from 15 residues. Germline V gives CDR1 SGHRS, CDR2 YFSETQ. CDR3 nucleotide sequence: TGCGCCTGCAGCTTGGAGCGTACTATCTCCTACGAGCAGTACTTC. This encodes CACSLERTISYEQYF.

The chain recombines TRBV24-1 with TRBJ2-2; TRBD1 matches 11 bases. This CDR3 spans 23 amino acids. Germline CDR1 reads KGHDR; CDR2 reads SFDVKD. Trimming removed 3 bases from V and 4 bases from J; junction bases left unmatched: 24. CDR3 residues: CATSDPAFPLMDRGRRGTGELFF. The CDR3, as DNA: TGTGCCACCAGTGATCCGGCATTCCCCTTGATGGACAGGGGGCGTAGAGGCACCGGGGAGCTGTTTTTT.

The chain joins TRBV13 to TRBJ2-6; no definite D call. Germline assignment: CDR1 PRHDT and CDR2 FYEKMQ (reference sequence). The CDR3 consists of 14 residues. V lost 8 bases and J lost 4, with 12 bases in between. CDR3 DNA sequence: TGTGCCAGCGCTGCCGGCTCAGGGGCCAACGTCCTGACTTTC. It specifies CASAAGSGANVLTF.

This clonotype was seen a few times. V and J are TRBV12-3 or TRBV12-4 and TRBJ1-5, with D perhaps TRBD1 (5 bases). CDR3 length: 17 residues. Trimming took 2 bases from V and 0 from J, leaving 14 bases between them. CDR3 protein: CASSLSGVAFSNQPQHF. CDR3 bases: TGTGCCAGCAGTTTATCGGGGGTCGCCTTTAGCAATCAGCCCCAGCATTTT.

In the case of this clonotype: One end of the junction fails to match germline, which may point to a read error. The chain employs TRBV7-7 and TRBJ2-2; D is perhaps TRBD1 (6 bases). There are 17 residues in the CDR3. Germline CDR1 reads SSHAT; CDR2 reads FNYEAQ (reference sequence). CDR3 residues: CASSPKIRQENTGELFF. The DNA of the CDR3 is TGTGCTAGCAGTCCCAAAATAAGACAGGAAAACACCGGGGAGCTGTTTTTT.

This clonotype occurred many times. This chain links TRBV5-1 with TRBJ2-3, with a tentative D call TRBD1 (7 bases). V gave up 1 base and J gave up 4 bases, with 16 bases separating them. The CDR3 has 16 residues. The germline V gene encodes CDR1 SGHRS and CDR2 YFSETQ. The DNA of the CDR3 is TGCGCCAGCAGCTTGTTGGAGGGGGCGGCCCCAGATACGCAGTATTTT. It codes for CASSLLEGAAPDTQYF.

The chain links TRBV6-1 to TRBJ2-7, with D possibly called TRBD1 or TRBD2 (5 bases each). Germline-derived CDR1 and CDR2 are MNHNS and SASEGT. The CDR3 is 12 amino acids. CDR3 amino acids: CVSGTAAPEQYF. In DNA form, the CDR3 reads TGTGTCAGTGGGACGGCCGCCCCCGAGCAGTACTTC.

This clonotype showed up many times. This chain connects TRBV2 to TRBJ1-4; D may be TRBD1 (6 bases). The CDR3 is 15 residues long. Germline lookup yields CDR1 SNHLY and CDR2 FYNNEI. V was shortened by 3 bases and J by 6 bases, with 14 bases between the two germline ends. CDR3 DNA: TGTGCCAGCAGTGACGACAGGATCTTAGATGAAAAACTGTTTTTT. This gives the protein CASSDDRILDEKLFF.